This T cell receptor beta chain was documented in a study of shared clonotypes between healthy human individuals. Study outcomes and limitations: The diversity represented, both genetic and in exposure history, was limited by few donors.

Genomic DNA of unsorted samples came from roughly 90 million PBMCs. For unsorted PBMC, roughly 270 ng DNA per replicate equaled tens of thousands of T cell genomes. Original processing methods: Filtering differed because ImmunoSEQ produced junction-only sequences that carried no quality scores. The assay was immunoSEQ multiplex PCR, and TCRdb's table has in-frame clones only and misses some. The DNA was the basis for D and trimming; V, J and clone size are from that table. The sample shows 400,000 to 500,000 clones, 79% of them seen only once. This CDR3 region has 13 residues. Per germline, CDR1 MGHRA and CDR2 YSYEKL. The germline V and J ends were trimmed by 4 bases and 7 bases, with 13 bases remaining between them. Regarding this clone: What it binds is not known.

The TCR comes from a woman aged 40 to 50 in good health. Some clones in this sample may be carry-over from other donors' samples. Sequences were obtained from PBMCs. V and J are TRBV4-1 and TRBJ1-2, with a weak D call TRBD1 (5 bases). The CDR3 nucleotides are TGCGCCAGCAGCCTCATGGGGGTGAGTGGCTACACCTTC. Amino acids: CASSLMGVSGYTF.